This T cell receptor beta chain was recorded in a study of Graves' ophthalmopathy and Graves' hyperthyroidism. Study-level results: Blood was where most expanded thyroid clonotypes above 0.001 frequency also turned up. The model predicted ophthalmopathy progression with about 70% sensitivity and around 72% specificity. The 13-signature model separated ophthalmopathy from stable hyperthyroidism at over 85% sensitivity and around 81% specificity.

This clonotype was observed many times. The target antigen is unknown. The CDR3 loop spans 12 amino acids. Trimming shortened V by 8 bases and J by 4 bases, and 8 bases separated the two germline ends. CDR1 and CDR2 (germline): LNHNV, YYDKDF (reference sequence). The sequenced template was RNA, covering the TCR beta CDR3 region. HTBI-primed RT-PCR formed the first round, and a multiplex PCR formed the second. TCRdb reprocessed the multiplex PCR reads with MiXCR, giving one entry per CDR3 protein. The repertoire holds about 1.2 million distinct CDR3 sequences, around a third seen once, with roughly 11% in the top ten.

The sequence came from an adult man with Graves' hyperthyroidism. Sequencing was performed on peripheral blood or thyroid tissue (not recorded which). The rearrangement links TRBV15 to TRBJ2-2, with no clear D. The CDR3 loop reads CATGWVTGELFF. CDR3 DNA: TGTGCCACCGGATGGGTCACCGGGGAGCTGTTTTTT.